This T cell receptor (beta chain) was documented in a study of blood T cell repertoires in COVID-19. Study in general: Samples taken during acute and convalescent COVID-19 were collected in the United States, Italy and Spain.

Resolution of symptoms, clearance, or two negative PCRs was present in recovered Cohort 3 donors. With 0 bases removed from V and 1 base from J, the gap between germline ends came to 17 bases. The CDR3 runs 18 residues. Germline assignment: CDR1 SGDLS and CDR2 YYNGEE. Methods used by the authors: Scientists estimated how many nucleated cells there were by amplifying reference gene primers. Some clones are missing from TCRdb's copy, which holds only in-frame ones; the method was immunoSEQ multiplex PCR. V and J calls and clone size come straight from that table; D and trimming were deduced from the DNA. This repertoire shows some 150,000 clones, about 80% found once; its top ten account for approximately 9.2%.

The sample taken for sequencing was PBMCs or T cells enriched from blood (not recorded which). The sequence derives from a man aged 50-59 years who had recovered from COVID-19. The chain carries TRBV9 and TRBJ2-1; D may be TRBD2 (6 bases). CDR3: CASSVELSRAGSYNEQFF. As DNA, the CDR3 is TGTGCCAGCAGCGTAGAGCTCTCCAGGGCGGGGTCCTACAATGAGCAGTTCTTC.